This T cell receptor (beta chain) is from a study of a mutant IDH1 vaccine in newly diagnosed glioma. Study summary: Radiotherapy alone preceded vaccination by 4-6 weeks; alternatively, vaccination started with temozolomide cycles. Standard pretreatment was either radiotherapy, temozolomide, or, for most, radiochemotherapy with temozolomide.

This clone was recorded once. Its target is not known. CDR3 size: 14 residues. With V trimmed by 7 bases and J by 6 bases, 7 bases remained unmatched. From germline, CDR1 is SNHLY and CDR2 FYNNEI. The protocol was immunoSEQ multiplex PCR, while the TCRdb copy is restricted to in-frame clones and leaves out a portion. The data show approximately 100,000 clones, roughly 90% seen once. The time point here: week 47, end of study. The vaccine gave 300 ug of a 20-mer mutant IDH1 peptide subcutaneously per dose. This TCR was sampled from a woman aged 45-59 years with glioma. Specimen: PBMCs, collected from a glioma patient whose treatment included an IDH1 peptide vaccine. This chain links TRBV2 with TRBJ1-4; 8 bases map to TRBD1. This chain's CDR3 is CASTLDRGHEKLFF. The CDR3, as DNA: TGTGCCAGCACCCTAGACAGGGGTCATGAAAAACTGTTTTTT.